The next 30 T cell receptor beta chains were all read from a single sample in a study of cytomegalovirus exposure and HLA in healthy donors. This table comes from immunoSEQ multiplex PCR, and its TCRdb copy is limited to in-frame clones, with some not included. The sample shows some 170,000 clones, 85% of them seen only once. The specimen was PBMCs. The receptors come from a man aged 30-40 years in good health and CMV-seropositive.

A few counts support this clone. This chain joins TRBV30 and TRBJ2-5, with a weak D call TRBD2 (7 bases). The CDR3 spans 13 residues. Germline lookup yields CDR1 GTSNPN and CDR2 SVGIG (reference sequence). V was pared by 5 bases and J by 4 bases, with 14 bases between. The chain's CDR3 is CAWERGGGETQYF. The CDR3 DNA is TGTGCCTGGGAGAGGGGGGGCGGAGAGACCCAGTACTTC.

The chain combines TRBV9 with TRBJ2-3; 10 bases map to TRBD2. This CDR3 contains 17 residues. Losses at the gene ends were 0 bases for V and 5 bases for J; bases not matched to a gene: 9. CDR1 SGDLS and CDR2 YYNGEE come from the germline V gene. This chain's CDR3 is CASSVGTSGYRGDTQYF. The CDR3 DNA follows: TGTGCCAGCAGCGTAGGGACTAGCGGTTACAGGGGAGATACGCAGTATTTT. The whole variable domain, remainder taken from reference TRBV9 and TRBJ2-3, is DSGVTQTPKHLITATGQRVTLRCSPRSGDLSVYWYQQSLDQGLQFLIQYYNGEERAKGNILERFSAQQFPDLHSELNLSSLELGDSALYFCASSVGTSGYRGDTQYFGPGTRLTVL.

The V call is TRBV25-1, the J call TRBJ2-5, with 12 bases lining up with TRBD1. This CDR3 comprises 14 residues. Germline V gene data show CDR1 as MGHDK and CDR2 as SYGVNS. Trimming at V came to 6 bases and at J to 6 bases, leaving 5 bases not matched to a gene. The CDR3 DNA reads TGTGCCAGCAGAGGGACAGGGGGCAAGAAGACCCAGTACTTC. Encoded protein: CASRGTGGKKTQYF.

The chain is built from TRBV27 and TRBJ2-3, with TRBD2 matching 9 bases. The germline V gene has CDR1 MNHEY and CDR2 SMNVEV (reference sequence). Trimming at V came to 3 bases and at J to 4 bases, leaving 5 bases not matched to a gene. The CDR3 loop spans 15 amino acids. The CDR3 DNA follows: TGTGCCAGCAGTTTCGGCGGGGGGGGCGCAGATACGCAGTATTTT. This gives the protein CASSFGGGGADTQYF.

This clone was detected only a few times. Here the CDR3 DNA reads TGTGCCAGCAGCCATCCCCCCGGGGGTCAGAGCTCCTACGAGCAGTACTTC. It specifies CASSHPPGGQSSYEQYF. The rearrangement uses TRBV11-2 and TRBJ2-7, with a tentative D call TRBD2 (6 bases). The V gene lost 5 bases and the J gene lost 0 bases, with 20 bases spanning the gap. The germline V gene encodes CDR1 SGHAT and CDR2 FQNNGV. The CDR3 extends over 17 amino acids.

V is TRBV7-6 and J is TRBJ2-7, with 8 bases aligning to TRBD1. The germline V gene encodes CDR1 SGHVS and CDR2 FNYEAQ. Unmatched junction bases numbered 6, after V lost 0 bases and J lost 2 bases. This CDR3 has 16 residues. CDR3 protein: CASSLAVSDRAYEQYF. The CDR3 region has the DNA TGTGCCAGCAGCTTAGCGGTGTCGGACAGGGCCTACGAGCAGTACTTC. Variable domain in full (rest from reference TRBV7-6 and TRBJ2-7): GAGVSQSPRYKVTKRGQDVALRCDPISGHVSLYWYRQALGQGPEFLTYFNYEAQQDKSGLPNDRFSAERPEGSISTLTIQRTEQRDSAMYRCASSLAVSDRAYEQYFGPGTRLTVT.

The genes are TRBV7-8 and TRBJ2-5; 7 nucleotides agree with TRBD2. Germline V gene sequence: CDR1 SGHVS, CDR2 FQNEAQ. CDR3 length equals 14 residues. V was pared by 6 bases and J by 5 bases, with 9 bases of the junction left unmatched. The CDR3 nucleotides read TGTGCCAGCAGATACCAGAGGGAGGGCGAGACCCAGTACTTC. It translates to CASRYQREGETQYF.

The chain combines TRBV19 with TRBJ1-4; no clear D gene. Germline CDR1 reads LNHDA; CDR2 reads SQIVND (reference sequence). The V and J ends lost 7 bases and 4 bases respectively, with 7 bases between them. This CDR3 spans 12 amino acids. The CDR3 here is CASNGDNEKLFF. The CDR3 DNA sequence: TGTGCCAGTAATGGAGATAATGAAAAACTGTTTTTT.

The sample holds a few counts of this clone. The CDR3 protein is CAWSAPGGNYGYTF. CDR3 coding DNA: TGTGCCTGGAGTGCCCCAGGGGGTAACTATGGCTACACCTTC. V and J are TRBV30 and TRBJ1-2; 7 bases match TRBD1. Trimming took 1 base from V and 1 from J; bases not matched to a gene: 3. CDR1 is GTSNPN, CDR2 SVGIG, per germline (reference sequence). The CDR3 is made up of 14 amino acids.

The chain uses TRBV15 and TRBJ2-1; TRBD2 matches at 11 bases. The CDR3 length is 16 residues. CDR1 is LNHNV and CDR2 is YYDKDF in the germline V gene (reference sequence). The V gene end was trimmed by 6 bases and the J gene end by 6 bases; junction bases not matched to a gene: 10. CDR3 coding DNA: TGTGCCACCAGACCTATGACTAGCGGGGAGACCAATGAGCAGTTCTTC. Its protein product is CATRPMTSGETNEQFF.

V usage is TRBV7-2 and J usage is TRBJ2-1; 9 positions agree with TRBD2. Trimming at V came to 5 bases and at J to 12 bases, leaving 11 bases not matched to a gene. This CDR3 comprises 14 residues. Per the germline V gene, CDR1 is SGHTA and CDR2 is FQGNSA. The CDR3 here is CASSGGSAGGWQFF. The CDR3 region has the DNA TGTGCCAGCAGCGGGGGGTCGGCGGGGGGGTGGCAGTTCTTC. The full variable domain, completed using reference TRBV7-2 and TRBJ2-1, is GAGVSQSPSNKVTEKGKDVELRCDPISGHTALYWYRQSLGQGLEFLIYFQGNSAPDKSGLPSDRFSAERTGGSVSTLTIQRTQQEDSAVYLCASSGGSAGGWQFFGPGTRLTVL.

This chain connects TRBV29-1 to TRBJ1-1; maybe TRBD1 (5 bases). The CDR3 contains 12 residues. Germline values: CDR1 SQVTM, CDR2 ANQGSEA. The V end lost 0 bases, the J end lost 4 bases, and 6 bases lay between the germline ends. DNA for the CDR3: TGCAGCGTTGAAGAGGGGCGCACTGAAGCTTTCTTT. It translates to CSVEEGRTEAFF.

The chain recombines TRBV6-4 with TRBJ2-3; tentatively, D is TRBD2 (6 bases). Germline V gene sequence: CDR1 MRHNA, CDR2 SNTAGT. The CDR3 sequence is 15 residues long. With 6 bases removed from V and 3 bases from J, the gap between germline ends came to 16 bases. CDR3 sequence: CASSGEIGGTDTQYF. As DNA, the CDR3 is TGTGCCAGCAGCGGGGAAATTGGAGGGACAGATACGCAGTATTTT.

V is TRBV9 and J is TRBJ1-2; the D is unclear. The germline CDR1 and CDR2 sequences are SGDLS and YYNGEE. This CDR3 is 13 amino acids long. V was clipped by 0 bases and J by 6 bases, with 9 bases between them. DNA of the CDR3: TGTGCCAGCAGCGTAGGCGGTGAGCATGGCTACACCTTC. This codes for CASSVGGEHGYTF.

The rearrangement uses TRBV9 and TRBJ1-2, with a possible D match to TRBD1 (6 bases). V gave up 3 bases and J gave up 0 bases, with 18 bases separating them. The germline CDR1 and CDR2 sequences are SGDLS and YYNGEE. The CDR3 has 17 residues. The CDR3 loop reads CASSGLGGGNTNYGYTF. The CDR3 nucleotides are TGTGCCAGCAGCGGCTTAGGGGGGGGGAATACTAACTATGGCTACACCTTC.

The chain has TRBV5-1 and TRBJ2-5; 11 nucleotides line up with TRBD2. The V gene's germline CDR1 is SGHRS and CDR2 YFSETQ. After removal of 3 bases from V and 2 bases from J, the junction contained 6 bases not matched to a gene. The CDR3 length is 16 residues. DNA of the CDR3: TGCGCCAGCAGCTGGGGACTAGCGGAGCGGCAAGAGACCCAGTACTTC. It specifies CASSWGLAERQETQYF.

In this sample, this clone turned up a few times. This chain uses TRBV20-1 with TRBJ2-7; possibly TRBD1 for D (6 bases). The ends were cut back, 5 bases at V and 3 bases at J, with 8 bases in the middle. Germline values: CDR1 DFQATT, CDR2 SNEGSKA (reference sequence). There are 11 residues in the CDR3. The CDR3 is CSAGGFYEQYF. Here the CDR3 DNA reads TGCAGTGCTGGGGGCTTCTACGAGCAGTACTTC.

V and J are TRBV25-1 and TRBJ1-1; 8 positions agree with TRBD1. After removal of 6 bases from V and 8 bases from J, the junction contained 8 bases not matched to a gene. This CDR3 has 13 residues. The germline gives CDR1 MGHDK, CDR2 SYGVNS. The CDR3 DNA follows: TGTGCCAGCAGCTCCGGACAGGGCTTGGAAGCTTTCTTT. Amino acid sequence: CASSSGQGLEAFF. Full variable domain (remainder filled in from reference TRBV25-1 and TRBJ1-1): EADIYQTPRYLVIGTGKKITLECSQTMGHDKMYWYQQDPGMELHLIHYSYGVNSTEKGDLSSESTVSRIRTEHFPLTLESARPSHTSQYLCASSSGQGLEAFFGQGTRLTVV.

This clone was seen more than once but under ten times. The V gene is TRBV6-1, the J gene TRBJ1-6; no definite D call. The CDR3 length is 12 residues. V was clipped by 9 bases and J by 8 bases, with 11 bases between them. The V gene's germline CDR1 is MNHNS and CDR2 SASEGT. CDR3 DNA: TGTGCCAGTCTACAGCGGGATTCACCCCTCCACTTT. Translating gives CASLQRDSPLHF.

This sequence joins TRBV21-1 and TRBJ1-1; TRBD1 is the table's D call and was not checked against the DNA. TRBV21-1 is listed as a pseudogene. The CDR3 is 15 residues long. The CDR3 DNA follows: TGTGCCAGCAGCAAAGCCCGACAGGACCAAACTGAAGCTTTCTTT. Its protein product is CASSKARQDQTEAFF.

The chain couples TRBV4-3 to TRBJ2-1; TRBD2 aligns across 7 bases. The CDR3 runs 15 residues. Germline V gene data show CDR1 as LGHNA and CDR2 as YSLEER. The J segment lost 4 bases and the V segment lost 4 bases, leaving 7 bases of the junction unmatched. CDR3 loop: CASSPGEGRYNEQFF. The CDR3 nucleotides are TGCGCCAGCAGCCCTGGGGAGGGCAGATACAATGAGCAGTTCTTC.

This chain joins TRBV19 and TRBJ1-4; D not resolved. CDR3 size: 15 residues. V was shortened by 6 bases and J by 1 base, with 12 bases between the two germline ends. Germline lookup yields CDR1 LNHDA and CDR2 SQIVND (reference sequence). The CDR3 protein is CASRANSRTNEKLFF. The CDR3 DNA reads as TGTGCCAGTAGGGCTAACAGCCGAACTAATGAAAAACTGTTTTTT.

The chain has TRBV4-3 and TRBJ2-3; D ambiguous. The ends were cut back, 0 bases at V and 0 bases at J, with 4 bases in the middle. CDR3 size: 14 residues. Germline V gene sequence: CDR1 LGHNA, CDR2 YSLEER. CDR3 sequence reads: CASSQDPSTDTQYF. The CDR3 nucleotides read TGCGCCAGCAGCCAAGATCCGAGCACAGATACGCAGTATTTT.

CDR3: CASRLGGIAKNIQYF. The CDR3 bases are TGTGCAAGTCGCTTAGGCGGTATAGCCAAAAACATTCAGTACTTC. The rearrangement uses TRBV12-2 and TRBJ2-4; the table gives TRBD2 as D, unverified against the DNA. TRBV12-2 is flagged as a pseudogene. The CDR3 is 15 amino acids.

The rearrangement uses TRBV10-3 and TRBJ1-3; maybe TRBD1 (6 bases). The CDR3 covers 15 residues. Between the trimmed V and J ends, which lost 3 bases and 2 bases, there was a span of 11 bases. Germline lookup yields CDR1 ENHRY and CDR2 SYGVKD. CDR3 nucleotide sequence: TGTGCCATCAGTGATGCCAGGGGCCCTGGAAACACCATATATTTT. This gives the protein CAISDARGPGNTIYF.

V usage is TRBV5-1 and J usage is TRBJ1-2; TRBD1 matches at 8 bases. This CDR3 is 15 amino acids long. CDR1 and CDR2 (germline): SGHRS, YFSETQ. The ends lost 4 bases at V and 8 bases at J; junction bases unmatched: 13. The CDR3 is CASSAPPGTGYGYTF. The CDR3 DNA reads TGCGCCAGCAGCGCCCCGCCCGGGACAGGATACGGCTACACCTTC.

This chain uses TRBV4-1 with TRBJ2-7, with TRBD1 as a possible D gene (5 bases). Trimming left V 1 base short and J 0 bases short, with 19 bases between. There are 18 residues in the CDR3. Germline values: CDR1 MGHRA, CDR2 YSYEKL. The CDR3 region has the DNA TGCGCCAGCAGCCAAGCGATAGGGCAGGGCAGCTTCTCCTACGAGCAGTACTTC. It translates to CASSQAIGQGSFSYEQYF.

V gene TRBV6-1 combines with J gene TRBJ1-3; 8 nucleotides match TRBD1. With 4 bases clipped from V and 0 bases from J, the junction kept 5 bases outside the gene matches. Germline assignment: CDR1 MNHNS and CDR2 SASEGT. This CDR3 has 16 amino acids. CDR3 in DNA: TGTGCCAGCAGTGTTCAGGGGGCTCTCTCTGGAAACACCATATATTTT. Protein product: CASSVQGALSGNTIYF.

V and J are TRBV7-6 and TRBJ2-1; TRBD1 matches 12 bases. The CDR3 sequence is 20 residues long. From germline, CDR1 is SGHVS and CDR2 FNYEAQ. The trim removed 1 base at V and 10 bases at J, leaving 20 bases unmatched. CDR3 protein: CASSLGPGTGGTSRRGEQFF. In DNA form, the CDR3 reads TGTGCCAGCAGCTTAGGGCCCGGGACAGGGGGCACTAGCCGACGCGGGGAGCAGTTCTTC. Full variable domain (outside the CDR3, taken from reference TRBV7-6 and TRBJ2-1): GAGVSQSPRYKVTKRGQDVALRCDPISGHVSLYWYRQALGQGPEFLTYFNYEAQQDKSGLPNDRFSAERPEGSISTLTIQRTEQRDSAMYRCASSLGPGTGGTSRRGEQFFGPGTRLTVL.

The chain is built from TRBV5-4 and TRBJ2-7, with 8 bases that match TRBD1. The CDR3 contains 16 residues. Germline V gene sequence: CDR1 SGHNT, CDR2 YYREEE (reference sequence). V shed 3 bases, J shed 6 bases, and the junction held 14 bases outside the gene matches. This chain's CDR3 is CASSSPGGGWGGEQYF. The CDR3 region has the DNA TGTGCCAGCAGCTCACCAGGGGGCGGCTGGGGTGGCGAGCAGTACTTC.